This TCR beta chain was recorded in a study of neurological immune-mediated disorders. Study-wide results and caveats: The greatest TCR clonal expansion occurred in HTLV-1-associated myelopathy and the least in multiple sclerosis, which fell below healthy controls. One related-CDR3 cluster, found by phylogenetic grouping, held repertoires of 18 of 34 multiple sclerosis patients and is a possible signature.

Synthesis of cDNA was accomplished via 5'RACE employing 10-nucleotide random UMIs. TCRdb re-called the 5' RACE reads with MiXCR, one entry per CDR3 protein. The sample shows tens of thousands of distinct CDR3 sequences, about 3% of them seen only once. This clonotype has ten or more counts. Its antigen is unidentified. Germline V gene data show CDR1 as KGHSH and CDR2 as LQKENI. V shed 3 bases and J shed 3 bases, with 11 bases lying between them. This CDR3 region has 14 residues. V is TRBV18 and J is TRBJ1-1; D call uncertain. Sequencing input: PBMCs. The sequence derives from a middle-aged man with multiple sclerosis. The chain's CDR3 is CASSPGYGHTEAFF. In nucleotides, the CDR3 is TGTGCCAGCTCACCTGGGTATGGTCACACTGAAGCTTTCTTT.